The 5 T cell receptor beta chains below were found in one sample sequenced in a study of T cells in Graves' hyperthyroidism and ophthalmopathy. There were TCR beta CDR3 regions amplified from RNA transcripts. The HTBI primer set served for first-round RT-PCR of the TCR CDR3. Using its own MiXCR run on the multiplex PCR reads, TCRdb lists one record per CDR3 protein. Found here are a few hundred thousand distinct CDR3 sequences, less than 15% of them singletons; the top ten hold around a tenth. Sequenced material: blood. These receptors all come from a woman aged 18-30 years with Graves' hyperthyroidism.

The table lists this clonotype with many counts. The chain joins TRBV5-1 to TRBJ2-2; perhaps TRBD2 as D (6 bases). The CDR3 contains 16 residues. Trimming removed 0 bases from V and 5 bases from J, with 14 bases in between. Germline-derived CDR1 and CDR2 are SGHRS and YFSETQ. This CDR3 reads CASSLGGASATGELFF. CDR3 coding DNA: TGCGCCAGCAGCTTGGGCGGGGCTAGCGCAACCGGGGAGCTGTTTTTT.

This clonotype was observed a handful of times. The chain links TRBV28 to TRBJ2-1; 9 bases agree with TRBD1. This CDR3 has 15 amino acids. CDR1 and CDR2 from the germline V gene are MDHEN and SYDVKM. The junction had 12 bases not matched to a gene; V was cut back by 6 bases and J by 9 bases. CDR3 sequence: CASSPNRGLGSEQFF. The CDR3 DNA reads TGTGCCAGCAGCCCAAACAGGGGGCTGGGTAGTGAGCAGTTCTTC. Full variable domain (rest looked up from reference TRBV28 and TRBJ2-1): DVKVTQSSRYLVKRTGEKVFLECVQDMDHENMFWYRQDPGLGLRLIYFSYDVKMKEKGDIPEGYSVSREKKERFSLILESASTNQTSMYLCASSPNRGLGSEQFFGPGTRLTVL.

The sample holds many counts of this clonotype. The rearrangement links TRBV30 to TRBJ2-7, with D unclear. V lost 1 base, J lost 6 bases, and 10 bases lay in between. Germline V gene data show CDR1 as GTSNPN and CDR2 as SVGIG (reference sequence). The CDR3 is 12 amino acids. The CDR3 sequence is CAWSAPGFEQYF. Here the CDR3 DNA reads TGTGCCTGGAGTGCACCCGGGTTCGAGCAGTACTTC.

This clonotype was detected ten times or more. The chain couples TRBV7-9 to TRBJ1-5, with 10 positions matching TRBD1. The V gene end was trimmed by 1 base and the J gene end by 2 bases; junction bases not matched to a gene: 2. Germline CDR1 and CDR2: SEHNR and FQNEAQ (reference sequence). The CDR3 sequence is 16 residues long. The DNA of the CDR3 is TGTGCCAGCAGCTTAGGGGGACAGGGGCGCAATCAGCCCCAGCATTTT. This sequence encodes CASSLGGQGRNQPQHF.

The sample holds many counts of this clonotype. The rearrangement joins TRBV20-1 to TRBJ1-1, with D possibly matching TRBD1 (6 bases). Germline lookup yields CDR1 DFQATT and CDR2 SNEGSKA (reference sequence). V was clipped by 0 bases and J by 1 base, with 9 bases between them. This CDR3 has 14 amino acids. The CDR3 DNA reads TGCAGTGCTAGAGAAACAGGGAGGAACACTGAAGCTTTCTTT. Translated, it gives CSARETGRNTEAFF.